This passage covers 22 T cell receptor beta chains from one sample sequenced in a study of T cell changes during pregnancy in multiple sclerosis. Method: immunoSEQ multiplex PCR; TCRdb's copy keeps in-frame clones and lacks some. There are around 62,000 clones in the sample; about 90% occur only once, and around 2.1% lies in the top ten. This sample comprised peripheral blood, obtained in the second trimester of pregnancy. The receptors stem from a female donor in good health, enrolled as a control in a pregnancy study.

The CDR3 loop is CASSVRREPGETQYF. The CDR3 DNA is TGTGCCAGCAGCGTGAGGAGAGAGCCTGGGGAGACCCAGTACTTC. The chain carries TRBV9 and TRBJ2-5; D is uncertain. Germline V gene lookup returns CDR1 SGDLS and CDR2 YYNGEE. There are 15 residues in the CDR3. The V gene lost 2 bases and the J gene lost 5 bases, with 16 bases spanning the gap.

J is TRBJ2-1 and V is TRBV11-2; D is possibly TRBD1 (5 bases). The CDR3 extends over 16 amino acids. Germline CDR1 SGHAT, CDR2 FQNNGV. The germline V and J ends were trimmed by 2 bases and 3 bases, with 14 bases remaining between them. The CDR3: CASSLSQGRSYNEQFF. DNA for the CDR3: TGTGCCAGCAGCTTAAGTCAGGGTCGGAGCTACAATGAGCAGTTCTTC.

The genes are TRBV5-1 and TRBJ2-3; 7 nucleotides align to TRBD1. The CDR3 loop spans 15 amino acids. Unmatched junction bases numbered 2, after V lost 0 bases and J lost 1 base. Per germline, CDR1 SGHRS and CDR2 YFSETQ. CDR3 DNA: TGCGCCAGCAGCTTGGCCGGGACAGGCACAGATACGCAGTATTTT. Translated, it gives CASSLAGTGTDTQYF.

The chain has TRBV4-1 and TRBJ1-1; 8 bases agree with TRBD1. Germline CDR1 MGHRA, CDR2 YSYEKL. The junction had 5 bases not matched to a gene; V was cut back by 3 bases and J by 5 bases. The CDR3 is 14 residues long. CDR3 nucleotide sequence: TGCGCCAGCAGCCAGATTGACAGGGGAACTGAAGCTTTCTTT. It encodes CASSQIDRGTEAFF.

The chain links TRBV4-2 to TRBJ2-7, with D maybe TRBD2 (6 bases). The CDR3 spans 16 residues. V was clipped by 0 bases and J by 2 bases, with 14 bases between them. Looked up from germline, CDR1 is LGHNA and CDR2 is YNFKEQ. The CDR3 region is CASSQDPGGKPYEQYF. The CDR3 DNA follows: TGTGCCAGCAGCCAAGATCCTGGGGGGAAGCCCTACGAGCAGTACTTC.

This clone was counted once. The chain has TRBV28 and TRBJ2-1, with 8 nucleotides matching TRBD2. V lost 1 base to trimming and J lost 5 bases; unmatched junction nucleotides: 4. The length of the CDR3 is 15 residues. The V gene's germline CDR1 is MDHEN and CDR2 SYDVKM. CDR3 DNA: TGTGCCAGCAGTTTATACCCAGCGGGAGACAATGAGCAGTTCTTC. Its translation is CASSLYPAGDNEQFF. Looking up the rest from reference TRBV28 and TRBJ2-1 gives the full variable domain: DVKVTQSSRYLVKRTGEKVFLECVQDMDHENMFWYRQDPGLGLRLIYFSYDVKMKEKGDIPEGYSVSREKKERFSLILESASTNQTSMYLCASSLYPAGDNEQFFGPGTRLTVL.

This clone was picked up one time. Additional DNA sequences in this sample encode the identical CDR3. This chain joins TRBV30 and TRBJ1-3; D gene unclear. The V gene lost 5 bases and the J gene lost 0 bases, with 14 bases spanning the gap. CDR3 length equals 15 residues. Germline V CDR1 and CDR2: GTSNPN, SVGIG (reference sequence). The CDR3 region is CAWSRDSGSGNTIYF. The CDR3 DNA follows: TGTGCCTGGTCTCGTGACTCGGGCTCTGGAAACACCATATATTTT. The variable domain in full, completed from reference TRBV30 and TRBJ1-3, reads SQTIHQWPATLVQPVGSPLSLECTVEGTSNPNLYWYRQAAGRGLQLLFYSVGIGQISSEVPQNLSASRPQDRQFILSSKKLLLSDSGFYLCAWSRDSGSGNTIYFGEGSWLTVV.

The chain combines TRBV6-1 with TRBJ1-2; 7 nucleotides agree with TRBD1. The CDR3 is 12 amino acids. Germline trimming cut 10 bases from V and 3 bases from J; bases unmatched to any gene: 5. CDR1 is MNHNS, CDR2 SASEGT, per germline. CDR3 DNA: TGTGCCATTCGGACAGGCGACTATGGCTACACCTTC. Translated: CAIRTGDYGYTF.

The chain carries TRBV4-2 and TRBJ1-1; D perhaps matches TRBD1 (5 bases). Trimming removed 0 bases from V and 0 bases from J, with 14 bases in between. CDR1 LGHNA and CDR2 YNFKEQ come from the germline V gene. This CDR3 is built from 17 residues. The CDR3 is CASSQEVGASMNTEAFF. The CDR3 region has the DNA TGTGCCAGCAGCCAAGAGGTTGGGGCATCCATGAACACTGAAGCTTTCTTT.

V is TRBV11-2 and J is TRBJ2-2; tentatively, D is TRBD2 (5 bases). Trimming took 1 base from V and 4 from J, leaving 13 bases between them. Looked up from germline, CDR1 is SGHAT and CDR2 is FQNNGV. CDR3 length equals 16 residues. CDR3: CASSLGASRSTGELFF. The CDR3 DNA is TGTGCCAGCAGCTTAGGCGCTAGCCGAAGCACCGGGGAGCTGTTTTTT.

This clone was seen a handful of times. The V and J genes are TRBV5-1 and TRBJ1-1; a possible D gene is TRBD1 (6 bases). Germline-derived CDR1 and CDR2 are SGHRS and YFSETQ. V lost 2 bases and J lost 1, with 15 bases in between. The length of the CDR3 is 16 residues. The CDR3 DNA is TGCGCCAGCAGCTTACGTCCGACAGGCCAGAACACTGAAGCTTTCTTT. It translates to CASSLRPTGQNTEAFF.

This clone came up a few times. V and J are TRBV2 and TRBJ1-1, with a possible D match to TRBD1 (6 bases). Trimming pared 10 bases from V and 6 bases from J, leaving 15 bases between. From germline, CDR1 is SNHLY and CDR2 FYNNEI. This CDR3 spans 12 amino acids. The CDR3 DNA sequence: TGTGCCACCGCAGGGAGGGGGGCTGAAGCTTTCTTT. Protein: CATAGRGAEAFF.

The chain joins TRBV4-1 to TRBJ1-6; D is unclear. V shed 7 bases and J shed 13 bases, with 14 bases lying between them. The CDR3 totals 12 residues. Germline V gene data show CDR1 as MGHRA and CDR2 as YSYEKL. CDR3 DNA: TGCGCCAGCAAACGAGGAGGTCTCCCCCTCCACTTT. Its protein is CASKRGGLPLHF.

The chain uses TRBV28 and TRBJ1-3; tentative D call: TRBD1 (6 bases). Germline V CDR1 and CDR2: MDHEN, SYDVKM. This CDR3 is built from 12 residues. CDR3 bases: TGTGCAGCCAGGGGCGCTGGAAACACCATATATTTT. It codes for CAARGAGNTIYF.

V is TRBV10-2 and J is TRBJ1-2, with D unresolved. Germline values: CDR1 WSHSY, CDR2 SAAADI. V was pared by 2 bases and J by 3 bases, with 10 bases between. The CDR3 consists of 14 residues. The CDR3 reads CASSETYADYGYTF. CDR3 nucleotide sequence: TGCGCCAGCAGTGAGACATACGCAGACTATGGCTACACCTTC.

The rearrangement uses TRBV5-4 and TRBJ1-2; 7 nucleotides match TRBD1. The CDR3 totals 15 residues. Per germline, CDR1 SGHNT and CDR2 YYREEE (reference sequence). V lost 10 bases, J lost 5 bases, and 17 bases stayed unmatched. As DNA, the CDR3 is TGTGCCCAATCCGGAGGGGGCGCCTTCGGATATGGCTACACCTTC. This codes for CAQSGGGAFGYGYTF.

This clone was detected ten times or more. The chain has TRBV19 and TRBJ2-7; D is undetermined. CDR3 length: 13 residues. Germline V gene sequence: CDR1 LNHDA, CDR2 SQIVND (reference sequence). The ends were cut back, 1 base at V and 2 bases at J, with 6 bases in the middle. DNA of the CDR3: TGTGCCAGTAGTATAGGCCGAGCCTACGAGCAGTACTTC. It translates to CASSIGRAYEQYF. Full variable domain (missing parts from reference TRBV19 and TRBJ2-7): DGGITQSPKYLFRKEGQNVTLSCEQNLNHDAMYWYRQDPGQGLRLIYYSQIVNDFQKGDIAEGYSVSREKKESFPLTVTSAQKNPTAFYLCASSIGRAYEQYFGPGTRLTVT.

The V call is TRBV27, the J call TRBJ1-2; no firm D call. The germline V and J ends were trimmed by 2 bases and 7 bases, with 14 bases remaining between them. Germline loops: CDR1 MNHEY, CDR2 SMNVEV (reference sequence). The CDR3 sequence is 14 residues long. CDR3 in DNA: TGTGCCAGCAGTTTAATGCGGGAGGCGCCTGGCTACACCTTC. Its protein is CASSLMREAPGYTF.

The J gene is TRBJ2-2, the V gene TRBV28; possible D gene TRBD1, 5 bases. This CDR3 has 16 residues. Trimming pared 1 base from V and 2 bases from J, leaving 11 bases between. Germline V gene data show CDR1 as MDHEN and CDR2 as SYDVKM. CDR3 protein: CASSLLLGPNTGELFF. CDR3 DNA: TGTGCCAGCAGTTTATTGTTGGGGCCAAACACCGGGGAGCTGTTTTTT.

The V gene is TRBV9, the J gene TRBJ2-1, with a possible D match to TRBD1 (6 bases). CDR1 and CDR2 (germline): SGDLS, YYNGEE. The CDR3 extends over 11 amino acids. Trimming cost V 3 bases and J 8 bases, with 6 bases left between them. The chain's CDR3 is CASSEGDEQFF. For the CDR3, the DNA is TGTGCCAGCAGCGAGGGGGATGAGCAGTTCTTC.

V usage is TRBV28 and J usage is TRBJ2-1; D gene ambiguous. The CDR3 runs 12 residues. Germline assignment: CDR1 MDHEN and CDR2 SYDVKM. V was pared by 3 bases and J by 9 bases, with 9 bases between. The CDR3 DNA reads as TGTGCCAGCAGTTTTCGGAGAGGTGAGCAGTTCTTC. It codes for CASSFRRGEQFF.

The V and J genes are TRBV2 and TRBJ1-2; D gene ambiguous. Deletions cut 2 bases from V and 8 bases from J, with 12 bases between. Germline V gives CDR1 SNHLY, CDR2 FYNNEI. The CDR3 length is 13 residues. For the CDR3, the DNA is TGTGCCAGCAGTGAAAACCCCCGGGAGGGCTACACCTTC. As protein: CASSENPREGYTF.